The entry below describes one TCR beta chain. CDR1 SGHVS and CDR2 FQNEAQ come from the germline V gene. V trimming: 2 bases; J trimming: 4 bases; junction bases outside the gene matches: 4. This CDR3 is 14 amino acids long. This record comes from a study of blood T cell repertoires in COVID-19. Study-level background: Samples representing acute and convalescent COVID-19 were sourced from the United States, Italy and Spain. Sources were T cells, B-cell-depleted T cells, or PBMCs; the material itself was cDNA or gDNA.

As originally analysed: Reference gene primer amplification gave estimated nucleated cell counts. TCRdb's table, derived via immunoSEQ multiplex PCR, lists solely in-frame clones and lacks some. V and J calls and clone size are copied from that table; D and trimming were computed from the DNA. Of more than 95,000 clones listed, around nine tenths were seen once; the top ten hold under 2%. This TCR was sampled from a human donor with active COVID-19. The donor label of this sample is uncertain. What was sequenced was peripheral blood. This sequence joins TRBV7-8 and TRBJ1-1; 7 positions match TRBD1. CDR3 amino acids: CASSLREGATEAFF. The CDR3 DNA follows: TGTGCCAGCAGCTTACGAGAGGGGGCCACTGAAGCTTTCTTT.